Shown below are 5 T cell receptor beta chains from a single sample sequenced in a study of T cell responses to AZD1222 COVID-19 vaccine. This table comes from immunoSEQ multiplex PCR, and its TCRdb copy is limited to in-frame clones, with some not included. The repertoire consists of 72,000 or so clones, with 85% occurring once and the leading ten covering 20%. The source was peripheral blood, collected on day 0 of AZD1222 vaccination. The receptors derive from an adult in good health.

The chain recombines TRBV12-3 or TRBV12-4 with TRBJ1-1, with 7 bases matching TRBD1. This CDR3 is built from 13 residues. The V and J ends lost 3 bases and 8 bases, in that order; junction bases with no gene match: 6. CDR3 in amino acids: CASSLVPGQEAFF. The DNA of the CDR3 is TGTGCCAGCAGTTTGGTACCGGGACAGGAAGCTTTCTTT.

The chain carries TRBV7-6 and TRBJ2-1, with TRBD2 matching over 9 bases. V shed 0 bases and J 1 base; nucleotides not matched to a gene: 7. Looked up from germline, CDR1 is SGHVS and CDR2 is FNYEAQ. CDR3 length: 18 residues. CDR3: CASSLAPAGGLSYNEQFF. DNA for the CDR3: TGTGCCAGCAGCTTAGCGCCAGCGGGAGGCCTATCCTACAATGAGCAGTTCTTC.

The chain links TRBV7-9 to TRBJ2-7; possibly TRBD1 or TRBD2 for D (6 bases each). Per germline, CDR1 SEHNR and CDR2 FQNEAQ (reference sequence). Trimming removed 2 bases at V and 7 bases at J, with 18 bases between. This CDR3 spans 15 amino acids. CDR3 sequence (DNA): TGTGCCAGCAGCTTAAGGGGGGAGATGGTGGGAGAGCAGTACTTC. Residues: CASSLRGEMVGEQYF.

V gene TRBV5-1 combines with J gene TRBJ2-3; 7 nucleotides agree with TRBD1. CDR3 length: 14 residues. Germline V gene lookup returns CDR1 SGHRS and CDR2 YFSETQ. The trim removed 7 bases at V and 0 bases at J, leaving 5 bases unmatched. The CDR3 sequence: CASRTGVSTDTQYF. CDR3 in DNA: TGCGCCAGCCGTACAGGGGTCAGCACAGATACGCAGTATTTT.

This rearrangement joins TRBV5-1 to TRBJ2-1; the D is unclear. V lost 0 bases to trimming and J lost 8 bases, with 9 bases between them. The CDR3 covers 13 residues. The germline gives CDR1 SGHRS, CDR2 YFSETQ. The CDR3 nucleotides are TGCGCCAGCAGCTTGGCCACGCAGTATGAGCAGTTCTTC. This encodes CASSLATQYEQFF.